The 18 T cell receptor beta chains below were found in one sample sequenced in a study of beta chain features in type 1 diabetes. Whole-study findings and limits: Shortening of TCRB CDR3s, moderate but significant, appeared in all four CD4+ subsets of Type 1 diabetes patients.

These TCRs' antigens remain unknown. Expressed TCRB transcripts were sequenced, since all the RNA that had been isolated was reverse transcribed. TCRdb keeps only in-frame clones here, not all; method: immunoSEQ multiplex PCR. The data show about 260,000 clones, with roughly a quarter seen just once and over 0.01% held by the top ten. Sequenced input: naive CD4+ T cells from blood. The receptors were gathered from a woman in her twenties or thirties with type 1 diabetes.

The rearrangement links TRBV27 to TRBJ2-3, with D maybe TRBD2 (6 bases). The V gene lost 3 bases and the J gene lost 3 bases, with 10 bases spanning the gap. Germline lookup yields CDR1 MNHEY and CDR2 SMNVEV (reference sequence). The CDR3 sequence is 14 residues long. This CDR3 reads CASSLAGPTDTQYF. CDR3 DNA: TGTGCCAGCAGTTTGGCGGGACCTACAGATACGCAGTATTTT.

The chain joins TRBV5-1 to TRBJ2-4, with D possibly being TRBD2 (5 bases). The CDR3 has 13 residues. The V end was cut by 0 bases, the J end by 6 bases, with 7 bases between. Germline V gene data show CDR1 as SGHRS and CDR2 as YFSETQ. The CDR3 sequence: CASSLDRGNIQYF. The CDR3 DNA follows: TGCGCCAGCAGCTTGGATCGGGGAAACATTCAGTACTTC.

The chain employs TRBV28 and TRBJ1-2; D gene uncertain. Germline V gene sequence: CDR1 MDHEN, CDR2 SYDVKM. This CDR3 has 12 amino acids. V lost 4 bases, J lost 7 bases, and 10 bases lay in between. The CDR3 DNA reads as TGTGCCAGCAGTTACAGCGGACGTGGCTACACCTTC. Its translation is CASSYSGRGYTF.

This sequence joins TRBV20-1 and TRBJ1-5; no definite D call. The germline V and J ends were trimmed by 3 bases and 4 bases, with 4 bases remaining between them. The CDR3 has 11 residues. Germline V gene lookup returns CDR1 DFQATT and CDR2 SNEGSKA (reference sequence). This CDR3 is CSASLNQPQHF. The CDR3 region has the DNA TGCAGTGCTAGTCTTAATCAGCCCCAGCATTTT.

This clone appeared a few times. The V gene is TRBV29-1, the J gene TRBJ2-3; 7 bases match TRBD2. CDR3 length equals 12 residues. Trimming removed 4 bases from V and 3 bases from J; junction bases left unmatched: 1. Germline V gives CDR1 SQVTM, CDR2 ANQGSEA. The CDR3 DNA reads TGCAGCGTTGGGCGGGAGACAGATACGCAGTATTTT. Encoded protein: CSVGRETDTQYF.

This clone was counted only a few times. The chain links TRBV7-9 to TRBJ1-4; possibly TRBD1 for D (6 bases). The germline V and J ends were trimmed by 5 bases and 2 bases, with 9 bases remaining between them. Germline CDR1 is SEHNR and CDR2 is FQNEAQ (reference sequence). The CDR3 covers 14 residues. The CDR3 protein is CASSLGQTNEKLFF. Here the CDR3 DNA reads TGTGCCAGCAGCCTAGGACAGACTAATGAAAAACTGTTTTTT. Filled out from reference TRBV7-9 and TRBJ1-4, the complete variable domain reads DTGVSQNPRHKITKRGQNVTFRCDPISEHNRLYWYRQTLGQGPEFLTYFQNEAQLEKSRLLSDRFSAERPKGSFSTLEIQRTEQGDSAMYLCASSLGQTNEKLFFGSGTQLSVL.

V is TRBV7-6 and J is TRBJ2-7; TRBD2 agrees at 8 bases. From germline, CDR1 is SGHVS and CDR2 FNYEAQ. This CDR3 is 16 amino acids long. V lost 4 bases, J lost 5 bases, and 13 bases stayed unmatched. The CDR3 loop is CASSWGLEGTPHEQYF. CDR3 DNA sequence: TGTGCCAGCAGCTGGGGACTAGAAGGAACTCCCCACGAGCAGTACTTC.

The chain links TRBV7-2 to TRBJ2-3; no clear D. With 2 bases removed from V and 1 base from J, the gap between germline ends came to 10 bases. Looked up from germline, CDR1 is SGHTA and CDR2 is FQGNSA. There are 15 residues in the CDR3. CDR3 protein: CASSLIVERTDTQYF. In DNA form, the CDR3 reads TGTGCCAGCAGCTTAATAGTGGAGCGCACAGATACGCAGTATTTT.

This CDR3 is CASSIAPRLATDEQFF. The CDR3 nucleotides read TGTGCCAGTAGTATAGCTCCGAGACTAGCGACCGATGAGCAGTTCTTC. This chain links TRBV19 with TRBJ2-1; 8 nucleotides align to TRBD2. V shed 1 base, J shed 8 bases, and the junction held 10 bases outside the gene matches. This CDR3 comprises 16 residues. Germline V gene lookup returns CDR1 LNHDA and CDR2 SQIVND (reference sequence).

This clone was detected a few times. The V call is TRBV29-1, the J call TRBJ2-7; D gene ambiguous. Germline V lookup: CDR1 SQVTM, CDR2 ANQGSEA. This CDR3 is 12 amino acids long. V was clipped by 4 bases and J by 2 bases, with 9 bases between them. CDR3 protein: CSVVVTAYEQYF. The CDR3 DNA sequence: TGCAGCGTTGTTGTTACTGCCTACGAGCAGTACTTC.

This clone was picked up a small number of times. This chain links TRBV6-5 with TRBJ2-3; 9 bases map to TRBD2. CDR3 length: 13 amino acids. Trimming removed 8 bases from V and 2 bases from J; junction bases left unmatched: 2. Germline assignment: CDR1 MNHEY and CDR2 SVGAGI. CDR3 sequence (DNA): TGTGCCAGCGGCGGGAGGGCCACAGATACGCAGTATTTT. It codes for CASGGRATDTQYF.

The chain carries TRBV29-1 and TRBJ2-1; 9 bases agree with TRBD2. The CDR3 has 15 amino acids. Germline trimming cut 8 bases from V and 0 bases from J; bases unmatched to any gene: 8. Per the germline V gene, CDR1 is SQVTM and CDR2 is ANQGSEA. In nucleotides, the CDR3 is TGCAGCTTGGGCGGGGGGGCTAGCTCCTACAATGAGCAGTTCTTC. Amino acid sequence: CSLGGGASSYNEQFF.

The rearrangement joins TRBV9 to TRBJ2-3; 8 bases align to TRBD2. Unmatched junction bases numbered 7, after V lost 2 bases and J lost 14 bases. Germline V CDR1 and CDR2: SGDLS, YYNGEE. This CDR3 has 12 residues. DNA for the CDR3: TGTGCCAGCAGCGTGGCGGGAGGTCTTCTGTATTTT. Its translation is CASSVAGGLLYF. The complete variable domain, with remaining parts taken from reference TRBV9 and TRBJ2-3, reads DSGVTQTPKHLITATGQRVTLRCSPRSGDLSVYWYQQSLDQGLQFLIQYYNGEERAKGNILERFSAQQFPDLHSELNLSSLELGDSALYFCASSVAGGLLYFGPGTRLTVL.

The rearrangement joins TRBV7-9 to TRBJ2-3; no clear D. V dropped 6 bases and J dropped 2 bases, with 3 bases sitting between them. CDR3 length: 11 amino acids. From germline, CDR1 is SEHNR and CDR2 FQNEAQ (reference sequence). CDR3 region: CASSNTDTQYF. CDR3 in DNA: TGTGCCAGCAGTAACACAGATACGCAGTATTTT.

The CDR3 bases are TGCAGCGTTGGAGATAGCGGGAGGGCCACGGGAACCGGGGAGCTGTTTTTT. The encoded protein is CSVGDSGRATGTGELFF. The J gene is TRBJ2-2, the V gene TRBV29-1, with 11 bases that match TRBD2. The V gene end was trimmed by 4 bases and the J gene end by 5 bases; junction bases not matched to a gene: 12. Germline V lookup: CDR1 SQVTM, CDR2 ANQGSEA. The CDR3 has 17 residues.

The chain's CDR3 is CASLGGRATGYNEQFF. The CDR3 DNA is TGTGCCAGCTTAGGCGGGAGGGCCACGGGCTACAATGAGCAGTTCTTC. The J gene is TRBJ2-1, the V gene TRBV2, with 9 bases lining up with TRBD2. Germline V gives CDR1 SNHLY, CDR2 FYNNEI. The CDR3 runs 16 residues. Trimming cost V 8 bases and J 3 bases; bases outside gene matches: 11. Based on the CDR3 plus reference TRBV2 and TRBJ2-1, the full variable domain is EPEVTQTPSHQVTQMGQEVILRCVPISNHLYFYWYRQILGQKVEFLVSFYNNEISEKSEIFDDQFSVERPDGSNFTLKIRSTKLEDSAMYFCASLGGRATGYNEQFFGPGTRLTVL.

The chain joins TRBV7-9 to TRBJ2-7, with 7 bases identical to TRBD2. Germline CDR1 is SEHNR and CDR2 is FQNEAQ (reference sequence). Trimming took 2 bases from V and 2 from J; bases not matched to a gene: 6. The CDR3 sequence is 15 residues long. Here the CDR3 reads CASSLFSSGAYEQYF. The CDR3 DNA follows: TGTGCCAGCAGCTTATTTTCTAGCGGCGCCTACGAGCAGTACTTC.

CDR3 nucleotide sequence: TGTGCCTGGGGGACAGGGGGGGGCACTGAAGCTTTCTTT. It codes for CAWGTGGGTEAFF. This chain joins TRBV30 and TRBJ1-1; 11 bases line up with TRBD1. The trim removed 5 bases at V and 4 bases at J, leaving 3 bases unmatched. Germline CDR1 GTSNPN, CDR2 SVGIG (reference sequence). The CDR3 covers 13 residues.